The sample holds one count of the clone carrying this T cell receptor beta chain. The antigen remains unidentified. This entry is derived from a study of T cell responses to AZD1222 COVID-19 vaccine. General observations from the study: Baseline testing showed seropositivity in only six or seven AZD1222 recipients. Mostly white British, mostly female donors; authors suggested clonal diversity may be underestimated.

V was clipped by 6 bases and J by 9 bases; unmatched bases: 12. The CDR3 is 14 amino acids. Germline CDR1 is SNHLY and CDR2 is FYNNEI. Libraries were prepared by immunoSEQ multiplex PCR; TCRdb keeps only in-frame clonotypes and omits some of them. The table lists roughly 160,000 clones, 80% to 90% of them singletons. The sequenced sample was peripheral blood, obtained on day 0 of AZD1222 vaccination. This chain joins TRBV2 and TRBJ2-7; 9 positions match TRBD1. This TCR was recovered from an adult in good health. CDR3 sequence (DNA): TGTGCCAGCAGCGACGCGGGACAGGGAAGGCGGCAGTACTTC. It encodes CASSDAGQGRRQYF.